This T cell receptor beta chain derives from a study of cytomegalovirus exposure and HLA in healthy donors. This table comes from immunoSEQ multiplex PCR, and its TCRdb copy is limited to in-frame clones, with some not included. The table has fewer than 250,000 clones, just under 90% seen once; the top ten hold roughly 2.5%. This clone showed up just once. Antigen: not known. Findings and caveats of the study: That first-cohort TCR clusters tended to co-occur in the approximately 110 validation repertoires was found in a later analysis. The study recorded 164 TCR beta chains that were cytomegalovirus-associated. A few of the chains that were CMV-associated were confirmed in vitro to be specific for CMV antigens.

Germline V CDR1 and CDR2: MNHEY, SMNVEV (reference sequence). The junction had 9 bases not matched to a gene; V was cut back by 4 bases and J by 5 bases. CDR3 length: 15 amino acids. Sequencing was performed on PBMCs. The sequence came from a man between 18 and 35 years old in good health and CMV-seronegative. The genes are TRBV27 and TRBJ1-1, with 8 bases matching TRBD1. The CDR3 bases are TGTGCCAGCAGTTCCCCGACAGGGGCTTGGACTGAAGCTTTCTTT. Its translation: CASSSPTGAWTEAFF.